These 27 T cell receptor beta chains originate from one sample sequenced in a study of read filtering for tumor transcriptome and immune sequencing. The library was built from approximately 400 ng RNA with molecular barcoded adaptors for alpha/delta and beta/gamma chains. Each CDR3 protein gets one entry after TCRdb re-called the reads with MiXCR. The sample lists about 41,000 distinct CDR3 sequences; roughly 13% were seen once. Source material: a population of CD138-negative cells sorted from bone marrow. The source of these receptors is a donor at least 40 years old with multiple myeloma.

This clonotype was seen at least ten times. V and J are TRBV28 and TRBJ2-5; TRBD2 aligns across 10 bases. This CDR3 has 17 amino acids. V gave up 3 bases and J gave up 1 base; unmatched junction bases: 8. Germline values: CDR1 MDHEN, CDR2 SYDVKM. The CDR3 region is CASSFLSGRWTQETQYF. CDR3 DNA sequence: TGTGCCAGCAGTTTCCTTAGCGGGAGGTGGACCCAAGAGACCCAGTACTTC.

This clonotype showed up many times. This CDR3 is CSVRTGKNTEAFF. The CDR3 DNA sequence: TGCAGCGTTCGGACAGGGAAAAACACTGAAGCTTTCTTT. V is TRBV29-1 and J is TRBJ1-1, with TRBD1 matching 8 bases. After removal of 5 bases from V and 2 bases from J, the junction contained 4 bases not matched to a gene. This CDR3 has 13 amino acids. Germline V gives CDR1 SQVTM, CDR2 ANQGSEA.

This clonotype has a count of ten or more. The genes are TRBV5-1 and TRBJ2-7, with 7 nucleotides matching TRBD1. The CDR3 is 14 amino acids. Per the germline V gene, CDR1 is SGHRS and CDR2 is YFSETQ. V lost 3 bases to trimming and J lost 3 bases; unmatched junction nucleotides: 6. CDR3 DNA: TGCGCCAGCAGCTGGATCGACAGGGACTACGAGCAGTACTTC. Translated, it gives CASSWIDRDYEQYF.

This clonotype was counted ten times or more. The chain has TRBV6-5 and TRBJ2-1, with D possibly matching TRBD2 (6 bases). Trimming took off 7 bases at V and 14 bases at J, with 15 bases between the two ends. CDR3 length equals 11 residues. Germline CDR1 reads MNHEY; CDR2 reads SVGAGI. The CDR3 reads CASKGGPREFF. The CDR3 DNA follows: TGTGCCAGCAAGGGAGGCCCACGGGAGTTCTTC.

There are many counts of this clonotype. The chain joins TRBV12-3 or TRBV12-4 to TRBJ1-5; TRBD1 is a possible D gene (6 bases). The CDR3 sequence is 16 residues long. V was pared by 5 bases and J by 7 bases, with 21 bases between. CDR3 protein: CASSRTRGTVGQPQHF. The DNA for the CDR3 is TGTGCCAGCAGTCGCACCAGGGGCACTGTTGGACAGCCCCAGCATTTT.

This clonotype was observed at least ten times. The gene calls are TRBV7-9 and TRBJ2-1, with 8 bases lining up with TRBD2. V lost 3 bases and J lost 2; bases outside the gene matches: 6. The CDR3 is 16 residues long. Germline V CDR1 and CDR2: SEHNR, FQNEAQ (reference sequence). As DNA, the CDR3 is TGTGCCAGCAGCTTCATAGCGGGAAAACCCTACAATGAGCAGTTCTTC. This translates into CASSFIAGKPYNEQFF.

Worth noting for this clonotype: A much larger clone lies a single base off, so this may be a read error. Written as DNA, the CDR3 is TGTGCCAGCAGTCCTCGGACAGGGAGTCAAGATGGGCAGTACTTC. The encoded protein is CASSPRTGSQDGQYF. The chain links TRBV5-5 to TRBJ2-7; 8 positions match TRBD1. Unmatched junction bases numbered 16, after V lost 5 bases and J lost 9 bases. There are 15 residues in the CDR3. CDR1 and CDR2 (germline): SGHKS, YYEKEE (reference sequence).

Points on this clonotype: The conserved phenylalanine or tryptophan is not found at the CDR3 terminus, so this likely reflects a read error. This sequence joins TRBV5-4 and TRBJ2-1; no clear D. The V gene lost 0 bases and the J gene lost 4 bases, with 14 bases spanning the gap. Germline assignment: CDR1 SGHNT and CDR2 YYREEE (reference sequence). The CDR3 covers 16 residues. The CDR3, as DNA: TGTGCCAGCAGCTTGGGTGGCCTGTCCCAGTACAATGAGCAGTTCCTC. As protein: CASSLGGLSQYNEQFL.

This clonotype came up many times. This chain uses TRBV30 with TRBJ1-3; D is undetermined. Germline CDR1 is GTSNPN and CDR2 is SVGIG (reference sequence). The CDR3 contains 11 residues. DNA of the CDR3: TGTGGCGAGAGCTCTGGAAACACCATATATTTT. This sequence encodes CGESSGNTIYF. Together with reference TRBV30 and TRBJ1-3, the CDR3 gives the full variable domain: SQTIHQWPATLVQPVGSPLSLECTVEGTSNPNLYWYRQAAGRGLQLLFYSVGIGQISSEVPQNLSASRPQDRQFILSSKKLLLSDSGFYLCGESSGNTIYFGEGSWLTVV.

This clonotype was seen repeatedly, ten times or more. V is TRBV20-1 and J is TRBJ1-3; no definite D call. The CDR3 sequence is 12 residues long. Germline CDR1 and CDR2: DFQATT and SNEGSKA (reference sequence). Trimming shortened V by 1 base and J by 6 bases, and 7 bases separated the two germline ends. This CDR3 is CSARGRENTIYF. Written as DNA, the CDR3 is TGCAGTGCTAGAGGAAGGGAAAACACCATATATTTT.

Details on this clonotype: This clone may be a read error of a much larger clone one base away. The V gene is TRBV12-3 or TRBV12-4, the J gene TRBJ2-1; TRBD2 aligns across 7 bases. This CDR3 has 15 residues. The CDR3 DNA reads TGTGCCAGCAGTTTGGAGCGGGAAGGGGTAGATGAGCAGCTCTTC. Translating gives CASSLEREGVDEQLF.

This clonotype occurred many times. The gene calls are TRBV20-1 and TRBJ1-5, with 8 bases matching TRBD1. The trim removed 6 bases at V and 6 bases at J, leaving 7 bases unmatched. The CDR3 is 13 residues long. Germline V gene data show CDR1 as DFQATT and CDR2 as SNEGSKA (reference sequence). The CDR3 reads CSALSGGSQPQHF. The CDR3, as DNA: TGCAGTGCCCTATCAGGGGGCAGTCAGCCCCAGCATTTT.

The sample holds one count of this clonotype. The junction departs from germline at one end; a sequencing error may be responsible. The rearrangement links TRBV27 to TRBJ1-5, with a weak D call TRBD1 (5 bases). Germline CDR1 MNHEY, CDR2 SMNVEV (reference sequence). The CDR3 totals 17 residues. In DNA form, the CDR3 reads TGTGCCAGCAGTTTACGGGGCCCCGCATATAGCAGTCAGCCCCGGCATTTT. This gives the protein CASSLRGPAYSSQPRHF.

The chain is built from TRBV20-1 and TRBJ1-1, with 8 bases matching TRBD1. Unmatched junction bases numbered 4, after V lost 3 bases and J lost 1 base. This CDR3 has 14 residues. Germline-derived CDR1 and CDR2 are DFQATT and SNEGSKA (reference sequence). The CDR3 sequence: CSASNQGANTEAFF. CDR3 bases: TGCAGTGCTAGTAATCAGGGGGCGAACACTGAAGCTTTCTTT.

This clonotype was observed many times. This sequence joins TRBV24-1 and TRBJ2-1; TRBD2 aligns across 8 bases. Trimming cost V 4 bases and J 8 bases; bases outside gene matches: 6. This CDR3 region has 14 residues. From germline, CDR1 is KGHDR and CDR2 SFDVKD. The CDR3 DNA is TGTGCCACCAGTGACTTGCGGGGGGCGGATGAGCAGTTCTTC. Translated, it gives CATSDLRGADEQFF.

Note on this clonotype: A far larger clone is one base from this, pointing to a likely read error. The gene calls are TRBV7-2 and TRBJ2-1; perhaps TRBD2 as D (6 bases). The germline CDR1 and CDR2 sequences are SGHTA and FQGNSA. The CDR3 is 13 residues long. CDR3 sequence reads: CASSRGLNNGQFF. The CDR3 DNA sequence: TGTGCCAGCAGCAGGGGACTTAACAATGGGCAGTTCTTC.

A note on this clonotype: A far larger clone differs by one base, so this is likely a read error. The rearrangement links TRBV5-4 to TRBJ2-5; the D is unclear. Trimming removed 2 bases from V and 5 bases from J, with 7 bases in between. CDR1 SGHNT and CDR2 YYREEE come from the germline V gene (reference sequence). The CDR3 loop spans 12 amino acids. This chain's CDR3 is CASSLRWETQYF. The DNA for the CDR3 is TGTGCCAGCAGCTTAAGGTGGGAGACCCAGTACTTC.

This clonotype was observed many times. Here the CDR3 DNA reads TGTGCCAGCAGCCGGACAGGCCTAAGCACAGATACGCAGTATTTT. Protein sequence: CASSRTGLSTDTQYF. This chain joins TRBV7-2 and TRBJ2-3, with 7 bases fitting TRBD1. The germline V gene encodes CDR1 SGHTA and CDR2 FQGNSA. The CDR3 covers 15 residues. Unmatched junction bases numbered 5, after V lost 5 bases and J lost 0 bases.

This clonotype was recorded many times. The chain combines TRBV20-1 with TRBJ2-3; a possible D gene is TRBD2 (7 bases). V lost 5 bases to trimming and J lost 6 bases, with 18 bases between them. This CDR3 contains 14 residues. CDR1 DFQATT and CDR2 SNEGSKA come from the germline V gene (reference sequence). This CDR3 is CSAPGGRIVDTQYF. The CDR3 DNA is TGCAGTGCTCCCGGGGGGCGGATCGTGGATACGCAGTATTTT.

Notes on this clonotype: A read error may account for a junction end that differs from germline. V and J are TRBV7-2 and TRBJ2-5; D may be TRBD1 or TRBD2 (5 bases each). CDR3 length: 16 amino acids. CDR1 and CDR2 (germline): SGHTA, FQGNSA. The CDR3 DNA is TGTGCCAGCAGCTTAGCGCCCCAGGGAGTAGGAGAGACCCGGTACTTC. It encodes CASSLAPQGVGETRYF.

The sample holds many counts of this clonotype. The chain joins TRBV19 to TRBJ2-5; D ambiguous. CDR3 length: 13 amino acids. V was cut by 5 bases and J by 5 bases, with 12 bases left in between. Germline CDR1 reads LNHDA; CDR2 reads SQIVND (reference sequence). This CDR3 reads CASSGSFAETQYF. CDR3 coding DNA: TGTGCCAGTAGTGGCTCCTTTGCGGAGACCCAGTACTTC.

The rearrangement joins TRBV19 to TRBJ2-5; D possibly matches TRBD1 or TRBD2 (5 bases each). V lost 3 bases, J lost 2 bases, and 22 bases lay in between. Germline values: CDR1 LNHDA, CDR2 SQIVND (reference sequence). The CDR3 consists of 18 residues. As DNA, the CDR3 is TGTGCCAGTAGTATCAAGTTCTTTGGGGGAACCTCGCAAGAGACCCAGTACTTC. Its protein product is CASSIKFFGGTSQETQYF.

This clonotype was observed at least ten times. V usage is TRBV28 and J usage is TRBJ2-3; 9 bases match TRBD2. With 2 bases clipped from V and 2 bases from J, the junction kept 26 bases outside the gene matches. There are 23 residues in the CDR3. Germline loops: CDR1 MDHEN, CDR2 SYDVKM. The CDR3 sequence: CASSLRMREGLTGREGLTDTQYF. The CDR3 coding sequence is TGTGCCAGCAGTTTACGTATGCGGGAGGGCCTCACAGGGCGGGAGGGCCTCACAGATACGCAGTATTTT.

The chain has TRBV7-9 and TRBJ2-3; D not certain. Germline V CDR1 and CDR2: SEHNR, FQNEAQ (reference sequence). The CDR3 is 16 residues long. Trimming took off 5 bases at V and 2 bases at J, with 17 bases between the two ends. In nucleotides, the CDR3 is TGTGCCAGCAGCGCCCGTGAGGCCTTACCCACAGATACGCAGTATTTT. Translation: CASSAREALPTDTQYF.

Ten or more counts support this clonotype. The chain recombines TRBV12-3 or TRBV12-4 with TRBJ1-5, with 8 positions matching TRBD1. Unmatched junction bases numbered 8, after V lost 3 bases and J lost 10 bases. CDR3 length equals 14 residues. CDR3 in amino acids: CASSLRTGLSPQHF. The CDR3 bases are TGTGCCAGCAGTTTGAGGACAGGGTTGTCACCCCAGCATTTT.

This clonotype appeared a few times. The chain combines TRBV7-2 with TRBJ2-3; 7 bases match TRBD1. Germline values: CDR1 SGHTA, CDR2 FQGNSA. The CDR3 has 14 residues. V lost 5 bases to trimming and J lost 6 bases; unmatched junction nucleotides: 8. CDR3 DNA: TGTGCCAGCAGCCCGTCTAGGGGGCAGGATACGCAGTATTTT. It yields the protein CASSPSRGQDTQYF.

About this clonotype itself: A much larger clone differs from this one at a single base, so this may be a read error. CDR3 sequence (DNA): TGCAGCGTTGAGCGCCCAGGGGCAGGGGCCCAAGAGACCCAGTACTTC. Its translation: CSVERPGAGAQETQYF. The chain combines TRBV29-1 with TRBJ2-5, with D possibly matching TRBD1 (6 bases). The CDR3 has 16 residues. CDR1 is SQVTM and CDR2 is ANQGSEA in the germline V gene. Trimming removed 3 bases from V and 1 base from J, with 18 bases in between.